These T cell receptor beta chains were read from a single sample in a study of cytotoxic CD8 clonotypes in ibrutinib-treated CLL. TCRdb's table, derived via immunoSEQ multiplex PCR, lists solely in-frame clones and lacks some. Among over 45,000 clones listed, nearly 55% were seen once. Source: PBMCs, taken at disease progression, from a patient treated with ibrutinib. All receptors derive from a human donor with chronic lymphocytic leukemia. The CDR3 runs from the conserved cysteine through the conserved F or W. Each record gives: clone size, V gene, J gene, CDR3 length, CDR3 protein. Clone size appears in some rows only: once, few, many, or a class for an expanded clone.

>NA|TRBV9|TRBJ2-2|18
CASSVLMTSGRETGELFF
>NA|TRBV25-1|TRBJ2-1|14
CASSDTDRVDEQFF
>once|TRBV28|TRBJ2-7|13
CASQLQATYEQYF
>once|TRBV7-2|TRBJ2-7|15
CASSLVPSGVYEQYF
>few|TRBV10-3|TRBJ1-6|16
CAISEEGDQGNSPLHF
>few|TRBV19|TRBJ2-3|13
CAGRDRQTDTQYF
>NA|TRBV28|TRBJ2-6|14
CASSSGSGANVLTF
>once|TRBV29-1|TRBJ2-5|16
CSVPGQGSGWSETQYF
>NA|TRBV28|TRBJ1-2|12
CASKTGDYGYTF
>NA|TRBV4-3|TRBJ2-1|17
CASSFEPAGGVYNEQFF
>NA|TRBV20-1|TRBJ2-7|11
CSASGNYEQYF
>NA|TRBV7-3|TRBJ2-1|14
CASSLEGLNNEQFF
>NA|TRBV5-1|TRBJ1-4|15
CASSLAGGHNEKLFF
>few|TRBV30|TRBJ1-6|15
CAGRQTVSYNSPLHF
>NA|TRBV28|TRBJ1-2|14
CASSLTGPTYGYTF
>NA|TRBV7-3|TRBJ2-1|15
CASSGSRMRGDEQFF
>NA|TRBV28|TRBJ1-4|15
CASSLAWTGDEKLFF
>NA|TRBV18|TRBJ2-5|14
CASSPGDSQETQYF
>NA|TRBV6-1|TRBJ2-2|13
CASRQGFTGELFF
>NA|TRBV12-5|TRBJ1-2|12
CASGLTNYGYTF
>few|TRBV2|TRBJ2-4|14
CASRSIGAKNIQYF
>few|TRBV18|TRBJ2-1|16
CASSPPGPLVGNEQFF
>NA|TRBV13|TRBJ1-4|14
CASSATGTGEKLFF
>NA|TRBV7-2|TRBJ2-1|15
CASSSRVARYNEQFF
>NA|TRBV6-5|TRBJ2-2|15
CASSALGRLTGELFF
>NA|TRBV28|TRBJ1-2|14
CASTLGPSNYGYTF
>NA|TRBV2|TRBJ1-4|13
CASSEGGSEKLFF
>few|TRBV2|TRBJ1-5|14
CASSEEGTSEPQHF
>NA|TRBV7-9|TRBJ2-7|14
CASSSDRDSYEQYF
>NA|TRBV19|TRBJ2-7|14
CASSGYRDSYEQYF
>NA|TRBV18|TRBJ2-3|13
CASSPPASDTQYF
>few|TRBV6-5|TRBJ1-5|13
CASSYQGNQPQHF
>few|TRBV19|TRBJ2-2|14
CASSIRALAGELFF
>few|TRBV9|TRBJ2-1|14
CASSDGGAANEQFF
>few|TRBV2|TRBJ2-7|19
CASNTRQGTLNYQLRGQYF
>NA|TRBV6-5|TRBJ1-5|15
CASKFRAYSNQPQHF
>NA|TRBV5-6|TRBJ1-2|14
CASSLVLGNYGYTF
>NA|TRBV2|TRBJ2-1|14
CAIRTGTACNEQFF
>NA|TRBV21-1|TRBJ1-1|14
CASRKITGGTEAFF